This T cell receptor beta chain was observed in a study of T cell repertoires in cytomegalovirus infection. Overall study: It can be stated that public TCR beta signatures indicated CMV infection as well as a matching HLA type. Study-wide results and caveats: What dominated the ex vivo response were HLA-C-restricted CMV-specific TCR beta clonotypes. Identification of carriers of CMV plus the relevant HLA was performed using cumulative public TCR beta family frequency.

From the reads, TCRdb called clonotypes with MiXCR, one entry per CDR3 protein. The table shows over 200,000 distinct CDR3 sequences, with around 15% occurring only once. This clonotype was seen at least ten times. Its specificity is unknown. V shed 4 bases, J shed 4 bases, and the junction held 9 bases outside the gene matches. The CDR3 covers 15 residues. Germline V gene sequence: CDR1 SGHRS, CDR2 YFSETQ. The sequencing sample was made of PBMCs. The clonotype comes from a human donor in good health (CMV status not recorded). Some clones in this sample may be carry-over from other donors' samples. The chain recombines TRBV5-1 with TRBJ1-1; 8 nucleotides agree with TRBD1. The CDR3 protein is CASSTTGGWSTEAFF. CDR3 nucleotides: TGCGCCAGCAGCACAACAGGGGGTTGGAGCACTGAAGCTTTCTTT.